This TCR beta chain comes out of a study of T-cell memory formation after mild COVID-19. Study-wide findings and caveats: Clones that contracted from day 15 to 85 had balanced CD4/CD8; later expanders were CD4+ biased. Of the contracting clones, CD4+ ones lay mainly in CM and EM, and CD8+ ones in EMRA.

Trimming took off 0 bases at V and 6 bases at J, with 13 bases between the two ends. The length of the CDR3 is 15 residues. Germline CDR1 SGHRS, CDR2 YFSETQ. Turning to this clonotype: Its antigen is not identified.

TCRdb redid the calling of the 5' RACE reads with MiXCR, one entry per CDR3 protein. This table has 450,000 or so distinct CDR3 sequences, over 15% appearing once. The clonotype was recovered from an adult woman who had mild COVID-19 (a few samples of this study predate the infection). Cell type and time point are not known. Sequencing input: PBMCs or a T cell subset sorted from them (not recorded which). The chain carries TRBV5-1 and TRBJ2-4, with D hard to call. The CDR3 nucleotides are TGCGCCAGCAGCTTGGGGAAGGTACAGAGAAACATTCAGTACTTC. It codes for CASSLGKVQRNIQYF. The full variable domain, in which reference TRBV5-1 and TRBJ2-4 provide the parts outside the CDR3, is KAGVTQTPRYLIKTRGQQVTLSCSPISGHRSVSWYQQTPGQGLQFLFEYFSETQRNKGNFPGRFSGRQFSNSRSEMNVSTLELGDSALYLCASSLGKVQRNIQYFGAGTRLSVL.